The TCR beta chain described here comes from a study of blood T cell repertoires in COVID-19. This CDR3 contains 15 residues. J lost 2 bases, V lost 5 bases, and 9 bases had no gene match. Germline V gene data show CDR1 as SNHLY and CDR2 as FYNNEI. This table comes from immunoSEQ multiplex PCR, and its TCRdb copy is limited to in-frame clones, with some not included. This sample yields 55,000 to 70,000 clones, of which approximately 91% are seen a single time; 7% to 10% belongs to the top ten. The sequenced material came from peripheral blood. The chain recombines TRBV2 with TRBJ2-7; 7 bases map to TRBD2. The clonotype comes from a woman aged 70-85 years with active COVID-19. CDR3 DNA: TGTGCCAGCAGTCCCTTCGAGGGAGGGACCTACGAGCAGTACTTC. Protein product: CASSPFEGGTYEQYF.